This T cell receptor beta chain was profiled in a study of shared clonotypes between healthy human individuals. Turning to the study itself: Donors were two women and a few men aged 18 to 49.

Germline CDR1 SGHNT, CDR2 YYREEE (reference sequence). V was clipped by 3 bases and J by 0 bases, with 13 bases between them. The CDR3 consists of 15 residues. Every contributor of samples was a Caucasian grown-up residing in Nashville, Tennessee. Into CD45RA+ naive and CD45RA-negative memory subsets, the CD4+ cells were split. To note about this clone: Its cognate antigen is unknown.

General observations from the study: With a few donors compared, around 4.7% of naive CD4 clonotypes were shared.

The repertoire was sequenced with immunoSEQ multiplex PCR; TCRdb's copy has only in-frame clones and lacks some. The data show 1.6 million or so clones, approximately 98.5% seen once. The sequence was obtained from a man younger than 45 in good health. The chain links TRBV5-4 to TRBJ2-7, with D perhaps matching TRBD2 (6 bases). Sequenced sample: naive CD4+ T cells sorted from blood. The subset here: CD45RA+ positively selected. CDR3 nucleotides: TGTGCCAGCAGCTGGGGACTGACTAGCTCCTACGAGCAGTACTTC. Translated, it gives CASSWGLTSSYEQYF. Based on the CDR3 plus reference TRBV5-4 and TRBJ2-7, the full variable domain is ETGVTQSPTHLIKTRGQQVTLRCSSQSGHNTVSWYQQALGQGPQFIFQYYREEENGRGNFPPRFSGLQFPNYSSELNVNALELDDSALYLCASSWGLTSSYEQYFGPGTRLTVT.